These T cell receptor beta chains were read from a single sample in a study of cytomegalovirus exposure and HLA in healthy donors. Clones were sequenced by immunoSEQ multiplex PCR, and TCRdb holds only the in-frame ones, with some missing. The sample shows 150,000 to 200,000 clones, 75% to 90% of them seen only once. Sequencing input: PBMCs. The receptors shown here come from a woman aged 18-35 years in good health and CMV-seronegative. CDR3s include the opening cysteine and the closing phenylalanine or tryptophan. A D gene is named only where the DNA matches it firmly. The listing skips clone size in some rows; elsewhere it reads once, few, many or a size class.

V: TRBV7-2
D: TRBD2
J: TRBJ2-2
size: -
CDR3: CASSPSGGSNTGELFF
DNA: TGTGCCAGCAGCCCTAGCGGGGGATCGAACACCGGGGAGCTGTTTTTT

V: TRBV6-6
D: -
J: TRBJ1-4
size: -
CDR3: CASSYSSGYEKLFF
DNA: TGTGCCAGCAGTTACTCGTCGGGGTATGAAAAACTGTTTTTT

V: TRBV6-4
D: TRBD2
J: TRBJ2-1
size: -
CDR3: CASRKLAGYNEQFF
DNA: TGTGCCAGCAGGAAACTAGCGGGGTACAATGAGCAGTTCTTC

V: TRBV4-1
D: -
J: TRBJ2-4
size: -
CDR3: CASSQTGRAKNIQYF
DNA: TGCGCCAGCAGCCAAACAGGGCGGGCCAAAAACATTCAGTACTTC

V: TRBV30
D: TRBD2
J: TRBJ2-1
size: -
CDR3: CAWKATSGGHFYNEQLF
DNA: TGTGCCTGGAAAGCGACTAGCGGGGGCCATTTCTACAATGAGCAGCTCTTC

V: TRBV28
D: -
J: TRBJ2-3
size: -
CDR3: CASSLRRGWNTQYF
DNA: TGTGCCAGCAGTTTACGGCGGGGATGGAATACGCAGTATTTT

V: TRBV20-1
D: -
J: TRBJ2-7
size: -
CDR3: CSGFDYEQYF
DNA: TGCAGTGGTTTTGACTACGAGCAGTACTTC

V: TRBV2
D: -
J: TRBJ2-3
size: -
CDR3: CASSHKTNREATDTQYF
DNA: TGTGCCAGCAGTCACAAAACGAACAGGGAAGCGACAGATACGCAGTATTTT

V: TRBV5-1
D: TRBD1
J: TRBJ1-2
size: -
CDR3: CASSQGGQGNYGYTF
DNA: TGCGCCAGCAGCCAAGGCGGACAGGGGAACTATGGCTACACCTTC

V: TRBV6-1
D: -
J: TRBJ1-4
size: -
CDR3: CASSGAQFNEKLFF
DNA: TGTGCCAGCAGTGGGGCTCAGTTTAATGAAAAACTGTTTTTT

V: TRBV29-1
D: -
J: TRBJ2-3
size: -
CDR3: CSVAAGVMTDTQYF
DNA: TGCAGCGTCGCCGCCGGAGTGATGACAGATACGCAGTATTTT

V: TRBV15
D: -
J: TRBJ1-5
size: once
CDR3: CATSSPSLSGPQHF
DNA: TGTGCCACCAGCAGTCCAAGCCTCTCTGGGCCCCAGCATTTT

V: TRBV14
D: -
J: TRBJ1-1
size: -
CDR3: CASSRGLTEAFF
DNA: TGTGCCAGCAGCCGGGGGCTCACTGAAGCTTTCTTT

V: TRBV19
D: -
J: TRBJ2-7
size: once
CDR3: CASSPSTGVIHEQYF
DNA: TGTGCCAGTAGCCCCTCGACGGGGGTAATACACGAGCAGTACTTC

V: TRBV4-2
D: -
J: TRBJ2-1
size: -
CDR3: CASSLRDFHAEQFF
DNA: TGTGCCAGCAGCCTACGGGACTTTCATGCTGAGCAGTTCTTC

V: TRBV7-8
D: -
J: TRBJ1-5
size: -
CDR3: CASSLGNGALMRPQHF
DNA: TGTGCCAGCAGCTTAGGAAACGGTGCGTTAATGAGGCCCCAGCATTTT

V: TRBV5-8
D: TRBD1
J: TRBJ1-5
size: -
CDR3: CASSGTGAGNQPQHF
DNA: TGTGCCAGCAGCGGAACAGGGGCCGGCAATCAGCCCCAGCATTTT

V: TRBV13
D: TRBD1
J: TRBJ2-5
size: -
CDR3: CASSPRTGRGTQYF
DNA: TGTGCCAGCAGCCCCCGGACAGGTCGAGGGACCCAGTACTTC

V: TRBV30
D: -
J: TRBJ1-5
size: once
CDR3: CAWSLVGTLPSNQPQHF
DNA: TGTGCCTGGAGCCTGGTGGGGACTTTACCTAGCAATCAGCCCCAGCATTTT

V: TRBV2
D: -
J: TRBJ1-6
size: -
CDR3: CARQGASNSPLHF
DNA: TGTGCCAGACAGGGTGCGAGTAATTCACCCCTCCACTTT

V: TRBV6-1
D: -
J: TRBJ2-7
size: -
CDR3: CASSGTLVYEQYF
DNA: TGTGCCAGCAGTGGGACATTGGTCTACGAGCAGTACTTC

V: TRBV18
D: TRBD2
J: TRBJ2-3
size: -
CDR3: CASSPPTSGRPGDTQYF
DNA: TGTGCCAGCTCACCACCGACTAGCGGGAGGCCGGGAGATACGCAGTATTTT

V: TRBV7-3
D: TRBD1
J: TRBJ2-7
size: -
CDR3: CASSSYPGQGAYEQYF
DNA: TGTGCCAGCAGCTCCTATCCGGGACAGGGGGCCTACGAGCAGTACTTC

V: TRBV5-6
D: -
J: TRBJ2-5
size: -
CDR3: CASSLGAGQYF
DNA: TGTGCCAGCAGCTTGGGGGCGGGACAGTACTTC

V: TRBV2
D: -
J: TRBJ2-5
size: -
CDR3: CASSGDGGRLGEQETQYF
DNA: TGTGCCAGCAGCGGGGACGGGGGTAGGCTGGGGGAACAAGAGACCCAGTACTTC

V: TRBV7-9
D: -
J: TRBJ2-7
size: -
CDR3: CASSLGSIYEQYF
DNA: TGTGCCAGCAGCTTAGGGTCTATCTACGAGCAGTACTTC

V: TRBV18
D: -
J: TRBJ1-1
size: -
CDR3: CASSPRQTLPNTEAFF
DNA: TGTGCCAGCTCACCACGACAAACTCTACCGAACACTGAAGCTTTCTTT